Below, 32 T cell receptor beta chains from the same sample are listed, as sequenced in a study of shared T cell receptors in the human thymus. Method: immunoSEQ multiplex PCR; TCRdb's copy keeps in-frame clones and lacks some. The sample records 600,000 to 900,000 clones, 80% to 90% being singletons. The same sample was also studied in work on human thymus T cells.

The specimen was thymocytes. The receptors here all came from a girl under three years old with a congenital heart defect.

The rearrangement links TRBV30 to TRBJ1-5; 9 nucleotides line up with TRBD1. J lost 5 bases, V lost 2 bases, and 1 base had no gene match. The CDR3 has 13 amino acids. CDR1 and CDR2 (germline): GTSNPN, SVGIG (reference sequence). In nucleotides, the CDR3 is TGTGCCTGGAGTAGACAGGGGGATCAGCCCCAGCATTTT. Protein sequence: CAWSRQGDQPQHF.

The chain carries TRBV2 and TRBJ1-1; unclear D gene. Germline CDR1 SNHLY, CDR2 FYNNEI. The CDR3 extends over 14 amino acids. The V and J ends lost 6 bases and 0 bases respectively, with 11 bases between them. CDR3 in amino acids: CASRLQKMNTEAFF. The CDR3 DNA reads as TGTGCCAGCAGGCTACAGAAAATGAACACTGAAGCTTTCTTT.

The V and J genes are TRBV29-1 and TRBJ2-5, with 7 positions matching TRBD1. After removal of 6 bases from V and 5 bases from J, the junction contained 12 bases not matched to a gene. This CDR3 contains 14 residues. Germline V gene sequence: CDR1 SQVTM, CDR2 ANQGSEA. The CDR3 sequence is CSVSSDRAGETQYF. The CDR3 nucleotides are TGCAGCGTCTCCTCCGACAGGGCTGGCGAGACCCAGTACTTC.

The V call is TRBV7-2, the J call TRBJ2-5, with TRBD1 matching over 7 bases. This CDR3 has 12 amino acids. Per germline, CDR1 SGHTA and CDR2 FQGNSA. The J segment lost 7 bases and the V segment lost 4 bases, leaving 3 bases of the junction unmatched. CDR3 DNA: TGTGCCAGCAGCTCGAACAGGGGGACCCAGTACTTC. It yields the protein CASSSNRGTQYF. Filled out from reference TRBV7-2 and TRBJ2-5, the complete variable domain reads GAGVSQSPSNKVTEKGKDVELRCDPISGHTALYWYRQSLGQGLEFLIYFQGNSAPDKSGLPSDRFSAERTGGSVSTLTIQRTQQEDSAVYLCASSSNRGTQYFGPGTRLLVL.

The chain employs TRBV9 and TRBJ2-2; 9 positions match TRBD1. The CDR3 runs to 16 residues. From germline, CDR1 is SGDLS and CDR2 YYNGEE. The trim removed 5 bases at V and 1 base at J, leaving 6 bases unmatched. The CDR3 coding sequence is TGTGCCAGCAGGACACCGGGACAGGGGAACACCGGGGAGCTGTTTTTT. This gives the protein CASRTPGQGNTGELFF.

V usage is TRBV4-1 and J usage is TRBJ1-1, with no clear D. V dropped 1 base and J dropped 2 bases, with 8 bases sitting between them. The germline CDR1 and CDR2 sequences are MGHRA and YSYEKL. The CDR3 runs to 14 residues. In DNA form, the CDR3 reads TGCGCCAGCAGCCAAGGGGGAGCAAACACTGAAGCTTTCTTT. This sequence encodes CASSQGGANTEAFF.

V is TRBV15 and J is TRBJ1-2; D unclear. The germline CDR1 and CDR2 sequences are LNHNV and YYDKDF (reference sequence). The CDR3 is made up of 14 amino acids. V was clipped by 4 bases and J by 7 bases, with 16 bases between them. The CDR3 here is CATSTDRWALGYTF. CDR3 bases: TGTGCCACCAGCACCGATCGCTGGGCCCTTGGCTACACCTTC. Full variable domain (outside the CDR3, taken from reference TRBV15 and TRBJ1-2): DAMVIQNPRYQVTQFGKPVTLSCSQTLNHNVMYWYQQKSSQAPKLLFHYYDKDFNNEADTPDNFQSRRPNTSFCFLDIRSPGLGDTAMYLCATSTDRWALGYTFGSGTRLTVV.

The genes are TRBV9 and TRBJ1-2; TRBD1 matches 9 bases. From germline, CDR1 is SGDLS and CDR2 YYNGEE. This CDR3 spans 18 amino acids. The trim removed 0 bases at V and 3 bases at J, leaving 12 bases unmatched. CDR3 coding DNA: TGTGCCAGCAGCGTAGAGGCAGGGACAGGGACGAAAGACTATGGCTACACCTTC. Protein: CASSVEAGTGTKDYGYTF.

The V gene is TRBV29-1, the J gene TRBJ2-3; D perhaps matches TRBD1 (6 bases). The CDR3 totals 13 residues. With 6 bases removed from V and 4 bases from J, the gap between germline ends came to 14 bases. Germline-derived CDR1 and CDR2 are SQVTM and ANQGSEA. The CDR3 DNA sequence: TGCAGCGTACACAGGGTCGAGGCAGATACGCAGTATTTT. Translating gives CSVHRVEADTQYF.

The chain carries TRBV4-3 and TRBJ2-1; D may be TRBD2 (6 bases). Germline lookup yields CDR1 LGHNA and CDR2 YSLEER. Trimming shortened V by 3 bases and J by 1 base, and 16 bases separated the two germline ends. This CDR3 is 17 amino acids long. DNA for the CDR3: TGCGCCAGCAGCCAGAGCCGTGGGGGGTCGTCCTACAATGAGCAGTTCTTC. Protein: CASSQSRGGSSYNEQFF.

The chain employs TRBV29-1 and TRBJ1-2; 10 nucleotides match TRBD1. Trimming removed 2 bases from V and 7 bases from J; junction bases left unmatched: 4. CDR1 SQVTM and CDR2 ANQGSEA come from the germline V gene. The CDR3 is 13 residues long. CDR3 loop: CSVESTGGCGYTF. The CDR3 DNA is TGCAGCGTTGAATCGACAGGGGGCTGTGGCTACACCTTC.

Only a few counts were recorded for this clone. This sequence joins TRBV20-1 and TRBJ2-7; no clear D gene. Germline loops: CDR1 DFQATT, CDR2 SNEGSKA (reference sequence). Between the trimmed V and J ends, which lost 0 bases and 5 bases, there was a span of 5 bases. The CDR3 is made up of 11 amino acids. CDR3 in DNA: TGCAGTGCTAGAGACGGAGACGAGCAGTACTTC. Translation: CSARDGDEQYF.

The chain recombines TRBV15 with TRBJ2-5; the D gene is possibly TRBD1 (6 bases). Germline CDR1 and CDR2: LNHNV and YYDKDF (reference sequence). The CDR3 loop spans 16 amino acids. V was cut by 0 bases and J by 1 base, with 12 bases left in between. CDR3 coding DNA: TGTGCCACCAGCAGAGATGGGACACGGGCCCAAGAGACCCAGTACTTC. This translates into CATSRDGTRAQETQYF.

In this sample, this clone turned up a few times. The rearrangement uses TRBV5-5 and TRBJ1-4; weak D call: TRBD1 (6 bases). CDR3 length: 20 residues. The ends were cut back, 2 bases at V and 6 bases at J, with 29 bases in the middle. From germline, CDR1 is SGHKS and CDR2 YYEKEE (reference sequence). CDR3 protein: CASSLQGYIHQGVLDEKLFF. In nucleotides, the CDR3 is TGTGCCAGCAGCTTACAGGGTTACATACACCAGGGTGTCCTCGATGAAAAACTGTTTTTT.

The chain carries TRBV5-4 and TRBJ1-1, with a weak D call TRBD1 (6 bases). V was shortened by 3 bases and J by 6 bases, with 18 bases between the two germline ends. Germline CDR1 and CDR2: SGHNT and YYREEE (reference sequence). This CDR3 is built from 15 residues. For the CDR3, the DNA is TGTGCCAGCAGCTCAAAGATGATGAACAGGGCTGAAGCTTTCTTT. The encoded protein is CASSSKMMNRAEAFF.

V usage is TRBV10-1 and J usage is TRBJ2-7, with D unclear. V lost 4 bases and J lost 0, with 7 bases in between. The CDR3 runs to 13 residues. Germline V gene data show CDR1 as WNHNN and CDR2 as SYGVQD (reference sequence). CDR3 amino acids: CASSGGSSYEQYF. DNA for the CDR3: TGCGCCAGCAGTGGTGGCAGCTCCTACGAGCAGTACTTC.

This chain links TRBV27 with TRBJ2-3; TRBD2 matches 8 bases. This CDR3 has 15 amino acids. With V trimmed by 5 bases and J by 6 bases, 10 bases remained unmatched. Germline V CDR1 and CDR2: MNHEY, SMNVEV (reference sequence). The CDR3 protein is CASSRRGAKIDTQYF. DNA for the CDR3: TGTGCCAGCAGTCGGCGGGGGGCGAAAATCGATACGCAGTATTTT.

The chain has TRBV9 and TRBJ1-2; no clear D. This CDR3 contains 13 residues. CDR1 and CDR2 (germline): SGDLS, YYNGEE. V lost 7 bases to trimming and J lost 8 bases, with 18 bases between them. CDR3: CASGLQVGFGYTF. The CDR3 nucleotides read TGTGCCAGCGGCCTTCAGGTCGGTTTCGGCTACACCTTC.

V usage is TRBV19 and J usage is TRBJ1-5; D ambiguous. The V end lost 2 bases, the J end lost 8 bases, and 10 bases lay between the germline ends. Germline CDR1 reads LNHDA; CDR2 reads SQIVND (reference sequence). The CDR3 runs 13 residues. The CDR3 DNA follows: TGTGCCAGTAGTATACCGACGGGTGAGCCCCAGCATTTT. This sequence encodes CASSIPTGEPQHF.

CDR3 sequence: CASSQESPGTGNTGELFF. Written as DNA, the CDR3 is TGCGCCAGCAGCCAAGAAAGTCCCGGGACAGGGAACACCGGGGAGCTGTTTTTT. This sequence joins TRBV4-3 and TRBJ2-2; 8 nucleotides match TRBD1. Germline V gives CDR1 LGHNA, CDR2 YSLEER. The CDR3 covers 18 residues. V was pared by 0 bases and J by 1 base, with 7 bases of the junction left unmatched.

This clone was seen a few times. The J gene is TRBJ2-7, the V gene TRBV6-5; 7 bases fit TRBD1. The J segment lost 6 bases and the V segment lost 5 bases, leaving 13 bases of the junction unmatched. The CDR3 sequence is 15 residues long. Germline CDR1 MNHEY, CDR2 SVGAGI. CDR3 amino acids: CASSHLGQVDAEQYF. CDR3 nucleotide sequence: TGTGCCAGCAGTCACCTAGGACAGGTCGATGCCGAGCAGTACTTC.

The chain combines TRBV10-2 with TRBJ1-1; D remains unclear. The CDR3 length is 20 residues. From germline, CDR1 is WSHSY and CDR2 SAAADI. Trimming shortened V by 3 bases and J by 8 bases, and 34 bases separated the two germline ends. CDR3 amino acids: CASSDRTTKSTGGGLVEAFF. The CDR3 coding sequence is TGCGCCAGCAGTGACCGTACAACGAAGTCAACGGGAGGCGGACTTGTGGAAGCTTTCTTT.

A word on this clone: The sample contains more than one DNA sequence encoding this CDR3. This chain connects TRBV28 to TRBJ1-1; TRBD1 matches 8 bases. From germline, CDR1 is MDHEN and CDR2 SYDVKM. This CDR3 spans 14 amino acids. The trim removed 6 bases at V and 0 bases at J, leaving 3 bases unmatched. DNA of the CDR3: TGTGCCAGCAGGGGGGACAGGCTGAACACTGAAGCTTTCTTT. It encodes CASRGDRLNTEAFF. The full variable domain, completed using reference TRBV28 and TRBJ1-1, is DVKVTQSSRYLVKRTGEKVFLECVQDMDHENMFWYRQDPGLGLRLIYFSYDVKMKEKGDIPEGYSVSREKKERFSLILESASTNQTSMYLCASRGDRLNTEAFFGQGTRLTVV.

The V and J genes are TRBV11-2 and TRBJ1-2; TRBD1 aligns across 8 bases. Germline V CDR1 and CDR2: SGHAT, FQNNGV. The CDR3 spans 17 residues. The ends lost 5 bases at V and 0 bases at J; junction bases unmatched: 11. CDR3 in amino acids: CASSNRRTGTANYGYTF. CDR3 sequence (DNA): TGTGCCAGCAGCAACCGAAGGACAGGGACTGCTAACTATGGCTACACCTTC.

The chain carries TRBV6-4 and TRBJ2-3; TRBD1 aligns across 7 bases. J gave up 3 bases and V 6 bases, and 12 bases lay outside the gene matches. CDR1 MRHNA and CDR2 SNTAGT come from the germline V gene. The CDR3 consists of 16 residues. The CDR3: CASRPRQGGSTDTQYF. Here the CDR3 DNA reads TGTGCCAGCAGACCCCGACAGGGTGGGTCTACAGATACGCAGTATTTT.

The chain joins TRBV12-5 to TRBJ1-1; no clear D gene. The CDR3 spans 12 residues. The ends were cut back, 3 bases at V and 6 bases at J, with 8 bases in the middle. Per germline, CDR1 LGHNT and CDR2 FRNRAP. CDR3 amino acids: CASGFRGAEAFF. CDR3 DNA: TGTGCTAGTGGTTTCCGAGGTGCTGAAGCTTTCTTT. The entire variable domain, with the rest obtained from reference TRBV12-5 and TRBJ1-1, is as follows: DARVTQTPRHKVTEMGQEVTMRCQPILGHNTVFWYRQTMMQGLELLAYFRNRAPLDDSGMPKDRFSAEMPDATLATLKIQPSEPRDSAVYFCASGFRGAEAFFGQGTRLTVV.

The chain links TRBV4-1 to TRBJ2-5, with a weak D call TRBD1 (5 bases). The CDR3 contains 14 residues. Germline V lookup: CDR1 MGHRA, CDR2 YSYEKL. With 2 bases removed from V and 2 bases from J, the gap between germline ends came to 9 bases. CDR3 amino acids: CASSQPQVQETQYF. The CDR3 DNA follows: TGCGCCAGCAGCCAACCACAGGTACAAGAGACCCAGTACTTC.

V gene TRBV7-2 combines with J gene TRBJ1-2; 9 bases line up with TRBD1. Per the germline V gene, CDR1 is SGHTA and CDR2 is FQGNSA. J was trimmed by 4 bases and V by 7 bases; bases with no gene match: 7. CDR3 size: 14 residues. The CDR3 DNA sequence: TGTGCCAGCAACCCGGGACAGGGCGTCTATGGCTACACCTTC. It codes for CASNPGQGVYGYTF.

In its sample, this clone was seen a few times. This CDR3 reads CASSGGQGGSYEQYF. The CDR3 DNA is TGCGCCAGCAGCGGGGGACAGGGGGGCTCCTACGAGCAGTACTTC. The genes are TRBV5-1 and TRBJ2-7; 11 bases align to TRBD1. CDR3 length: 15 amino acids. In germline, CDR1 is SGHRS, CDR2 YFSETQ. With V trimmed by 4 bases and J by 0 bases, 3 bases remained unmatched.

This clone was seen just once. The J gene is TRBJ2-7, the V gene TRBV27, with 12 bases fitting TRBD2. The junction had 11 bases not matched to a gene; V was cut back by 5 bases and J by 3 bases. The CDR3 has 17 residues. The germline V gene has CDR1 MNHEY and CDR2 SMNVEV (reference sequence). The CDR3: CASSPPPGLAGRYEQYF. The CDR3 DNA follows: TGTGCCAGCAGTCCACCTCCGGGACTAGCGGGCCGCTACGAGCAGTACTTC.

The CDR3 protein is CASSTRDRVDLSNQPQHF. The CDR3 coding sequence is TGTGCCAGCAGCACCCGGGACAGGGTTGACTTAAGCAATCAGCCCCAGCATTTT. The V gene is TRBV7-8, the J gene TRBJ1-5; 9 bases line up with TRBD1. The CDR3 consists of 18 residues. V shed 5 bases, J shed 1 base, and the junction held 12 bases outside the gene matches. CDR1 is SGHVS and CDR2 is FQNEAQ in the germline V gene.

The J gene is TRBJ1-4, the V gene TRBV19; TRBD1 might be the D (6 bases). The V end was cut by 4 bases, the J end by 7 bases, with 16 bases between. The CDR3 has 15 amino acids. Germline CDR1 LNHDA, CDR2 SQIVND (reference sequence). CDR3 protein: CASSTRQDFSEKLFF. CDR3 bases: TGTGCCAGTAGTACACGACAGGACTTTTCTGAAAAACTGTTTTTT.